A selection of T cell receptor beta chains follows, all from one sample in a study of shared clonotypes between healthy human individuals. The repertoire was sequenced with immunoSEQ multiplex PCR; TCRdb's copy has only in-frame clones and lacks some. Of roughly 1,600,000 clones in the sample, 98% to 99% were seen once. Sequencing was done on a sample of naive CD4+ T cells sorted from blood. Receptor source: a man aged 25 to 40 in good health. Both conserved end residues are part of each CDR3. D genes are given only for firm matches. Part of the rows lack a size; the others show once, few, many or a class for expanded clones.

J: TRBJ2-7; V: TRBV15; size: NA; D: NA; DNA: TGTGCCACCAGCGGCCCGGACAGAAACGAGCAGTACTTC; CDR3: CATSGPDRNEQYF
J: TRBJ2-2; V: TRBV11-2; size: once; D: NA; DNA: TGTGCCAGCAGCGACCTAGCGACCGGGGAGCTGTTTTTT; CDR3: CASSDLATGELFF
J: TRBJ2-1; V: TRBV7-9; size: NA; D: NA; DNA: TGTGCCAGCAGCTTAGGTGGCGGCGGGGCGAATTACAATGAGCAGTTCTTC; CDR3: CASSLGGGGANYNEQFF
J: TRBJ2-1; V: TRBV27; size: NA; D: TRBD2; DNA: TGTGCCAGCAGCCCCACTAGCGGGAGGACCTTTTTCTACAATGAGCAGTTCTTC; CDR3: CASSPTSGRTFFYNEQFF
J: TRBJ1-2; V: TRBV28; size: NA; D: TRBD1; DNA: TGTGCCAGCAGTTTAGGGACAGAGACCAACTATGGCTACACCTTC; CDR3: CASSLGTETNYGYTF
J: TRBJ2-2; V: TRBV18; size: NA; D: NA; DNA: TGTGCCAGCTCCGGTCCCGGGGAGCTGTTTTTT; CDR3: CASSGPGELFF
J: TRBJ2-3; V: TRBV7-2; size: once; D: NA; DNA: TGTGCCAGCAGCTTACAGGGGCCAGCATGGGGGTACACAGATACGCAGTATTTT; CDR3: CASSLQGPAWGYTDTQYF
J: TRBJ2-1; V: TRBV28; size: NA; D: TRBD1; DNA: TGTGCCAGCAGGGCCGGACAGGGATTCGATGAGCAGTTCTTC; CDR3: CASRAGQGFDEQFF
J: TRBJ2-7; V: TRBV5-1; size: NA; D: TRBD1; DNA: TGCGCCAGCAGCTTGGGACAGGGGGACTACGAGCAGTACTTC; CDR3: CASSLGQGDYEQYF
J: TRBJ2-3; V: TRBV7-6; size: NA; D: NA; DNA: TGTGCCAGCAGCTTAGTTGCAAAAGGAGATACGCAGTATTTT; CDR3: CASSLVAKGDTQYF
J: TRBJ1-2; V: TRBV28; size: NA; D: NA; DNA: TGTGCCAGCAGCTCTACCTATGGCTACACCTTC; CDR3: CASSSTYGYTF
J: TRBJ2-7; V: TRBV10-3; size: NA; D: NA; DNA: TGTGCCATCAGTGAGTCGTGGAGATTCTACGAGCAGTACTTC; CDR3: CAISESWRFYEQYF
J: TRBJ2-1; V: TRBV5-4; size: NA; D: TRBD2; DNA: TGTGCCAGCAGCTTGAAAGCGGGAGGCAATGAGCAGTTCTTC; CDR3: CASSLKAGGNEQFF
J: TRBJ2-7; V: TRBV5-4; size: once; D: NA; DNA: TGTGCCAGCAGCGGTCACGACACAGGAACCTACGAGCAGTACTTC; CDR3: CASSGHDTGTYEQYF
J: TRBJ2-7; V: TRBV29-1; size: NA; D: NA; DNA: TGCAGCGTTGTCACTAAACAGGTTTCCTACGAGCAGTACTTC; CDR3: CSVVTKQVSYEQYF
J: TRBJ2-5; V: TRBV28; size: once; D: NA; DNA: TGTGCCAGCAGCGATACTTCGCGGCCGGGGTGGACCCAGTACTTC; CDR3: CASSDTSRPGWTQYF